This is a list of T cell receptor beta chains from one sample in a study of blood T cell repertoires in COVID-19. Assay: immunoSEQ multiplex PCR; the TCRdb copy retains only in-frame clones and omits some. Of around 250,000 clones listed, roughly 89% are singletons. The sequenced sample consisted of peripheral blood. These receptors were taken from a woman aged 55-70 years with COVID-19, enrolled during active disease. Each CDR3 is given with its conserved first and last residue. The order of the fields is J gene, V gene, D gene, CDR3 DNA, CDR3 protein. The D gene is left open where the match is weak.

j_gene: TRBJ1-5
v_gene: TRBV29-1
d_gene: .
CDR3nt: TGCAGCGTAAAGGAGTCCAGGGTTGACAATCAGCCCCAGCATTTT
CDR3aa: CSVKESRVDNQPQHF

j_gene: TRBJ1-2
v_gene: TRBV10-3
d_gene: .
CDR3nt: TGTGCCATCAGTGAGCCCCCTCTCTATGGCTACACCTTC
CDR3aa: CAISEPPLYGYTF

j_gene: TRBJ1-1
v_gene: TRBV4-2
d_gene: TRBD1
CDR3nt: TGTGCCAGCAGCCCGGGACAGGCGGATACTGAAGCTTTCTTT
CDR3aa: CASSPGQADTEAFF

j_gene: TRBJ1-4
v_gene: TRBV4-1
d_gene: .
CDR3nt: TGCGCCAGCAGCCCAAGGGGTGCAACTAATGAAAAACTGTTTTTT
CDR3aa: CASSPRGATNEKLFF

j_gene: TRBJ2-7
v_gene: TRBV2
d_gene: .
CDR3nt: TGTGCCAGCACCGTGGGGCGGTCCTCCTACGAGCAGTACTTC
CDR3aa: CASTVGRSSYEQYF

j_gene: TRBJ1-2
v_gene: TRBV5-1
d_gene: TRBD1
CDR3nt: TGCGCCAGCAGCCCCCGACAGGGTCCCTCTTATGGCTACACCTTC
CDR3aa: CASSPRQGPSYGYTF

j_gene: TRBJ2-7
v_gene: TRBV7-6
d_gene: .
CDR3nt: TGTGCCAGCAGCAACCCAGGGGTGGGGAATTCCTACGAGCAGTACTTC
CDR3aa: CASSNPGVGNSYEQYF

j_gene: TRBJ1-2
v_gene: TRBV6-5
d_gene: .
CDR3nt: TGTGCCAGCAGTTATGTCATCGGGGAAGGGAACTATGGCTACACCTTC
CDR3aa: CASSYVIGEGNYGYTF

j_gene: TRBJ1-2
v_gene: TRBV4-1
d_gene: .
CDR3nt: TGCGCCAGCAGCCAAGGGACCCGCGGGGAAGATGGCTACACCTTC
CDR3aa: CASSQGTRGEDGYTF

j_gene: TRBJ1-4
v_gene: TRBV2
d_gene: TRBD1
CDR3nt: TGTGCCAGCAGTGAAGCGACGGGACAGGGAAGTGAAAAACTGTTTTTT
CDR3aa: CASSEATGQGSEKLFF

j_gene: TRBJ1-2
v_gene: TRBV5-1
d_gene: TRBD1
CDR3nt: TGCGCCAGCAGCTTGGCTTTACGGGACAGCTATGGCTACACCTTC
CDR3aa: CASSLALRDSYGYTF